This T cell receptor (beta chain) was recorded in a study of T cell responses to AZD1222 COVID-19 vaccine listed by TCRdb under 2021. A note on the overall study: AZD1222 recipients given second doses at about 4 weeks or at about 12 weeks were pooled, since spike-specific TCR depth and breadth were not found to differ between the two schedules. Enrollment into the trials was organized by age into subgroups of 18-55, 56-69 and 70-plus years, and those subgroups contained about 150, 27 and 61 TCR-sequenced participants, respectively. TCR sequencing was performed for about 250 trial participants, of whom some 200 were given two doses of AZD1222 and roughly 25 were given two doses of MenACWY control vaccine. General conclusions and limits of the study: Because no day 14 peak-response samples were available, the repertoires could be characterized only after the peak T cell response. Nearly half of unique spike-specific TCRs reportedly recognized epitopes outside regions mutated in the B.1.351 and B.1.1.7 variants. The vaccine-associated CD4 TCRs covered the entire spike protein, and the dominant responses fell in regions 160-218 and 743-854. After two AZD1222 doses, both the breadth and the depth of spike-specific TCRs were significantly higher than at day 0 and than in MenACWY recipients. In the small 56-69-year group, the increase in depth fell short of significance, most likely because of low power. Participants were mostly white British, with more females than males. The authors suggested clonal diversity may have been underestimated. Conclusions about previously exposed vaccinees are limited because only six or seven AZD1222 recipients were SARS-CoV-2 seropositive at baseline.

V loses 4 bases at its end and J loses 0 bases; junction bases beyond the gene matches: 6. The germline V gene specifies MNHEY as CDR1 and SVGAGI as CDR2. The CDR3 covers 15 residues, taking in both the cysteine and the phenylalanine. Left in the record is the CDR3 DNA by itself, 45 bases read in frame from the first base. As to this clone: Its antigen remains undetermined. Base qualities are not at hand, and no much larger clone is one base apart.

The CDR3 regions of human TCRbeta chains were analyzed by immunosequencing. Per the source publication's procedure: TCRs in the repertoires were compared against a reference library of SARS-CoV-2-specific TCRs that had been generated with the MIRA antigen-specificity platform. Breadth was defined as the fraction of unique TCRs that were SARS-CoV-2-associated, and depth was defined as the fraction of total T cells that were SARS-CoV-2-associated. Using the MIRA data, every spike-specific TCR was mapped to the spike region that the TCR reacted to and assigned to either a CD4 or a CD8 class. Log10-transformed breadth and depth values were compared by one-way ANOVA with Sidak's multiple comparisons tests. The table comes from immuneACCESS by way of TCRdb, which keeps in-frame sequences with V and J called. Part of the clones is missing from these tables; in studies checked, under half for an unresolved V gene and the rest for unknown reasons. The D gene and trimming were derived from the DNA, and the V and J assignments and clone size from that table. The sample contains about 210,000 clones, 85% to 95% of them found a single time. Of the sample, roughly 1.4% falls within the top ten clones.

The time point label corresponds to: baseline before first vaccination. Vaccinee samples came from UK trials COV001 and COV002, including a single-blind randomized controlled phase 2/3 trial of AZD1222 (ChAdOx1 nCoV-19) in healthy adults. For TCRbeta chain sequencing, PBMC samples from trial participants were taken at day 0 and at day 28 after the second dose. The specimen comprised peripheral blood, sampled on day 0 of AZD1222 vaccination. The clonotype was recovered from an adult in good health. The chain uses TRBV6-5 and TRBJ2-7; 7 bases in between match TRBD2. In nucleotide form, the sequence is TGTGCCAGCAGTTTGACTAGCCCCAGCTCCTACGAGCAGTACTTC. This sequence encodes CASSLTSPSSYEQYF.